These T cell receptor beta chains were read from a single sample in a study of blood T cells in healthy people across ages. One entry per CDR3 protein, called by TCRdb with MiXCR from the 5' RACE reads. The sample has 850,000 to 1,000,000 distinct CDR3 sequences, 40% to 60% seen once. Sample: blood. These receptors were collected from a man aged 30-40 years in good health. Each CDR3 is given with its conserved first and last residue. The D gene is left open where the match is weak. Clone size appears in some rows only: once, few, many, or a class for an expanded clone.

>TRBJ2-7|.|TRBV5-1|.
CASDTGIGEQYF
TGCGCCAGCGATACAGGGATCGGCGAGCAGTACTTC
>TRBJ1-2|once|TRBV5-1|TRBD1
CASSGQGEDGSYTF
TGCGCCAGCAGTGGACAGGGGGAGGACGGTAGCTACACCTTC
>TRBJ2-3|.|TRBV6-2/TRBV6-3|.
CASSPGAPDTQYF
TGTGCCAGCAGTCCGGGTGCGCCAGATACGCAGTATTTT
>TRBJ2-1|.|TRBV7-9|TRBD2
CATPGGAYNEQFF
TGTGCCACCCCCGGGGGGGCTTACAATGAGCAGTTCTTC
>TRBJ2-7|.|TRBV7-9|.
CASSLALEPYEQYF
TGTGCCAGCAGCCTAGCCCTCGAGCCCTACGAGCAGTACTTC
>TRBJ2-7|.|TRBV7-2|.
CASSLATDSSYEQYF
TGTGCCAGCAGCTTAGCAACTGATAGCTCCTACGAGCAGTACTTC
>TRBJ1-2|few|TRBV28|TRBD1
CASSRGQGAGGYTF
TGTGCCAGCAGCCGTGGACAGGGGGCTGGTGGCTACACCTTC
>TRBJ2-3|few|TRBV7-9|.
CASSPRGELDTQYF
TGTGCCAGCAGCCCCCGAGGGGAGTTGGATACGCAGTATTTT
>TRBJ2-7|few|TRBV6-5|.
CASTSTGYEQYF
TGTGCCAGCACCAGCACAGGGTACGAGCAGTACTTC
>TRBJ2-5|.|TRBV20-1|.
CSEGGGETQYF
TGCAGTGAAGGAGGGGGAGAGACCCAGTACTTC
>TRBJ1-1|.|TRBV19|.
CASKWGPYTEAFF
TGTGCCAGTAAGTGGGGACCCTACACTGAAGCTTTCTTT
>TRBJ1-5|.|TRBV20-1|.
CSAKRPEQDQPQHF
TGCAGTGCTAAGAGACCGGAGCAGGACCAGCCCCAGCATTTT
>TRBJ1-1|few|TRBV2|.
CATTKENTEAFF
TGTGCCACCACCAAGGAGAACACTGAAGCTTTCTTT